A selection of T cell receptor beta chains follows, all from one sample in a study of T cells after yellow fever vaccination. TCRdb called the 5' RACE reads again in MiXCR, with one record for every CDR3 protein. The sample records about 510,000 distinct CDR3 sequences, around a fifth being singletons. Sample: PBMCs, taken roughly 20 days after the first yellow fever vaccination. These receptors were taken from a man between 18 and 29 years old who received the YFV17D yellow fever vaccine. Both conserved end residues are part of each CDR3. Fields, in order: J gene, clone size, V gene, D gene, CDR3 protein, CDR3 DNA. A D gene is named only where the DNA matches it firmly. Only part of the rows carry a size: once, few, many, or a class if the clone is expanded.

TRBJ2-4,few,TRBV5-1,TRBD1,CASSLGSGTGDIQYF,TGCGCCAGCAGCTTGGGTTCTGGGACAGGAGACATTCAGTACTTC
TRBJ1-5,few,TRBV21-1,-,CASSGQATMNRNQPQHF,TGTGCCAGCAGCGGACAGGCAACTATGAACCGAAATCAGCCCCAGCATTTT
TRBJ2-1,few,TRBV18,-,CASSPPRMAGASNEQFF,TGTGCCAGCTCACCCCCCCGGATGGCGGGGGCCAGCAATGAGCAGTTCTTC
TRBJ2-1,-,TRBV24-1,TRBD2,CATSATSGGFSYNEQFF,TGTGCCACCAGTGCCACTAGCGGGGGTTTCTCCTACAATGAGCAGTTCTTC
TRBJ1-6,-,TRBV9,-,CASSAHQAGTNSPLHF,TGTGCCAGCAGCGCGCACCAGGCGGGGACTAATTCACCCCTCCACTTT
TRBJ2-1,few,TRBV5-1,-,CASSAGMVADYNEQFF,TGCGCCAGCAGCGCCGGCATGGTAGCGGATTACAATGAGCAGTTCTTC
TRBJ1-3,-,TRBV20-1,TRBD1,CSARDSGQRWGNTIYF,TGCAGTGCTAGAGATTCGGGACAGCGCTGGGGAAACACCATATATTTT
TRBJ2-1,-,TRBV27,-,CASSYSIGVNEQFF,TGTGCCAGCAGCTATTCAATAGGGGTAAATGAGCAGTTCTTC
TRBJ2-5,few,TRBV3-1,-,CASSQDLVGGAQETQYF,TGTGCCAGCAGCCAAGATCTGGTCGGTGGCGCACAAGAGACCCAGTACTTC
TRBJ2-3,few,TRBV9,-,CASSVIGGGGADTQYF,TGTGCCAGCAGCGTAATTGGGGGGGGCGGTGCAGATACGCAGTATTTT
TRBJ2-1,many,TRBV6-5,TRBD2,CASSSGGGMFVNEQFF,TGTGCCAGCAGTAGCGGGGGGGGTATGTTTGTAAATGAGCAGTTCTTC
TRBJ2-1,few,TRBV7-6,-,CASSPEALPLDEQFF,TGTGCCAGCAGCCCGGAGGCACTGCCCCTCGATGAGCAGTTCTTC
TRBJ2-7,-,TRBV11-2,TRBD2,CASSLRGGGAYEQYF,TGTGCCAGCAGCTTAAGGGGCGGGGGGGCCTACGAGCAGTACTTC
TRBJ2-3,-,TRBV6-1,-,CASRLRGIGTDTQYF,TGTGCCAGCCGACTTAGGGGGATCGGCACAGATACGCAGTATTTT
TRBJ1-3,few,TRBV3-1,-,CASSVGAANTIYF,TGTGCCAGCAGCGTCGGGGCAGCAAACACCATATATTTT
TRBJ1-1,once,TRBV4-1,TRBD1,CASSRQGDGLTEAFF,TGCGCCAGCAGCCGACAGGGTGATGGGCTCACTGAAGCTTTCTTT
TRBJ2-7,-,TRBV28,TRBD1,CASKGGGYTYEQYF,TGTGCCAGCAAAGGGGGCGGGTACACCTACGAGCAGTACTTC
TRBJ1-2,many,TRBV27,TRBD1,CASSTLRGDGYTF,TGTGCCAGCAGTACGCTCAGGGGGGACGGCTACACCTTC
TRBJ2-2,-,TRBV12-3/TRBV12-4,TRBD2,CASTPWGGGPDGELFF,TGTGCCAGCACCCCGTGGGGCGGGGGACCGGACGGGGAGCTGTTTTTT
TRBJ2-7,few,TRBV29-1,-,CSASSGAEQYF,TGCAGCGCCTCCTCAGGGGCCGAGCAGTACTTC
TRBJ2-3,few,TRBV6-5,-,CASSYPREGTDTQYF,TGTGCCAGCAGTTACCCCAGGGAAGGCACAGATACGCAGTATTTT
TRBJ1-2,few,TRBV12-3/TRBV12-4,-,CASGRVGMLYF,TGTGCCAGCGGCCGGGTTGGGATGTTGTACTTC
TRBJ2-3,few,TRBV20-1,TRBD2,CSARRTSGGKTDTQYF,TGCAGTGCTAGACGGACTAGCGGGGGGAAAACAGATACGCAGTATTTT
TRBJ2-1,-,TRBV7-2,TRBD1,CATGQGFNEQFF,TGTGCCACGGGACAGGGCTTCAATGAGCAGTTCTTC
TRBJ2-7,-,TRBV6-1,-,CASSTGTWPYEQYF,TGTGCCAGCAGTACCGGGACCTGGCCCTACGAGCAGTACTTC
TRBJ1-2,few,TRBV7-9,TRBD1,CASSFGQGAYGYTF,TGTGCCAGCAGCTTCGGACAGGGTGCCTATGGCTACACCTTC
TRBJ1-6,few,TRBV28,-,CASSLEVVSDNSPLHF,TGTGCCAGCAGTTTAGAGGTGGTTTCAGATAATTCACCCCTCCACTTT
TRBJ2-7,few,TRBV5-5,-,CASSLVAGVSYEQYF,TGTGCCAGCAGCTTGGTTGCAGGGGTGTCCTACGAGCAGTACTTC
TRBJ2-1,-,TRBV6-4,TRBD2,CASSDRLAGGVEQFF,TGTGCCAGCAGTGACCGACTAGCGGGGGGTGTTGAGCAGTTCTTC
TRBJ2-5,-,TRBV5-1,TRBD1,CASSLATGAGETQYF,TGCGCCAGCAGCTTGGCTACAGGGGCTGGGGAGACCCAGTACTTC
TRBJ1-6,-,TRBV4-3,-,CASSQDLANGSPLHF,TGCGCCAGCAGCCAAGATTTGGCTAACGGTTCACCCCTCCACTTT
TRBJ2-1,few,TRBV23-1,-,CASSQSSKGVRKYNEQFF,TGCGCCAGCAGTCAATCGAGTAAGGGAGTCCGTAAATACAATGAGCAGTTCTTC
TRBJ2-1,few,TRBV7-2,-,CASSPRGWGTGFF,TGTGCCAGCAGTCCGAGGGGTTGGGGGACCGGGTTCTTC
TRBJ2-1,-,TRBV6-2/TRBV6-3,-,CASSYSGWNEQFF,TGTGCCAGCAGTTACTCGGGGTGGAATGAGCAGTTCTTC
TRBJ2-5,-,TRBV7-2,-,CASSYGEQETQYF,TGTGCCAGCAGCTACGGGGAACAGGAGACCCAGTACTTC
TRBJ2-1,many,TRBV11-2,TRBD2,CASSPNPSGGSYNEQFF,TGTGCCAGCAGCCCAAACCCTAGCGGGGGGTCCTACAATGAGCAGTTCTTC
TRBJ1-2,few,TRBV12-3/TRBV12-4,-,CASQRDYGYTF,TGTGCCAGCCAGAGGGACTATGGCTACACCTTC
TRBJ1-1,-,TRBV6-5,-,CASSYSGGRTEAFF,TGTGCCAGCAGTTACTCGGGGGGGCGTACTGAAGCTTTCTTT